This paragraph covers one TCR beta chain sequence. Profiles of TCR beta VDJ and CDR3 were generated from a genomic DNA template. TCRdb re-called the reads with MiXCR, one entry per CDR3 protein. The table includes 200,000 or so distinct CDR3 sequences, over 60% detected once. The data are from a study of CD8+CD57+ T cells in acquired aplastic anemia. Germline lookup yields CDR1 KGHDR and CDR2 SFDVKD. V dropped 2 bases and J dropped 6 bases, with 9 bases sitting between them. This CDR3 contains 14 residues. Material for sequencing was sorted CD4+, CD8+, or CD8+CD57+ T cells (not recorded which) from PBMCs. This clonotype originated in a human donor with severe aplastic anemia or a healthy control (not recorded which). The chain is built from TRBV24-1 and TRBJ2-2, with D perhaps TRBD1 (6 bases). The CDR3 nucleotides are TGTGCCACCAGTGATTACAGGGAATCCGGGGAGCTGTTTTTT. This gives the protein CATSDYRESGELFF.